The 27 T cell receptor beta chains reported below all come from one sample, sequenced in a study of T cells after yellow fever vaccination (dated by TCRdb to the late 2010s). The library relied on 5' RACE. TCRdb records Illumina HiSeq 2500 as the sequencer. TCRdb reanalyzed the raw reads on its own, using fastp at Q25 for trimming and MiXCR for clone calling, and kept in-frame beta chains. All rows with the same CDR3 protein become a single entry with the most common DNA and genes. This sample holds approximately 85,000 distinct CDR3 sequences; roughly 15% were observed only once. The ten largest clones take up around 24% of the sample. What the treatment or condition label conveys for this sample: live attenuated yellow fever vaccine strain. The sample was CD8+ T cells not binding an NS4B(214-222) dextramer, sorted from PBMCs, taken 21 days after the first yellow fever vaccination. Read against the paper, the sample's cell subset or site label means: NS4B epitope dextramer-negative CD8 T cells. These receptors all come from a man between 18 and 29 years old who received the YFV17D yellow fever vaccine.

Only a few counts were recorded for this clonotype. This chain links TRBV15 with TRBJ2-7, with D unresolved. The germline CDR1 and CDR2 sequences are LNHNV and YYDKDF (reference sequence). V was cut by 0 bases and J by 6 bases, with 6 bases left in between. This CDR3 is 12 amino acids long. CDR3 in amino acids: CATSRERGEQYF. The CDR3 bases are TGTGCCACCAGCAGAGAAAGAGGCGAGCAGTACTTC.

The chain links TRBV20-1 to TRBJ1-1, with D hard to call. The germline CDR1 and CDR2 sequences are DFQATT and SNEGSKA (reference sequence). The CDR3 covers 15 residues. The V end was cut by 0 bases, the J end by 0 bases, with 11 bases between. The CDR3 DNA sequence: TGCAGTGCTAGAGACTATCCCGGGGTGAACACTGAAGCTTTCTTT. Translated: CSARDYPGVNTEAFF.

This clonotype has a handful of counts. The chain carries TRBV7-8 and TRBJ1-1, with unresolved D. V lost 2 bases and J lost 0, with 7 bases in between. The CDR3 has 14 amino acids. Per the germline V gene, CDR1 is SGHVS and CDR2 is FQNEAQ. In DNA form, the CDR3 reads TGTGCCAGCAGCTTATTTGAACTGAACACTGAAGCTTTCTTT. Translated, it gives CASSLFELNTEAFF.

CDR3 region: CSVDGTDSYEQYF. The CDR3 DNA reads TGCAGCGTGGACGGGACGGACTCCTACGAGCAGTACTTC. The chain combines TRBV29-1 with TRBJ2-7, with D tentatively TRBD1 or TRBD2 (5 bases each). V was clipped by 6 bases and J by 0 bases, with 12 bases between them. Per germline, CDR1 SQVTM and CDR2 ANQGSEA. CDR3 length: 13 residues.

The CDR3 region has the DNA TGCGCCAGCAGCCAAGGTTTCCAGGGAAGAAGCACAGATACGCAGTATTTT. It codes for CASSQGFQGRSTDTQYF. V gene TRBV4-3 combines with J gene TRBJ2-3, with a tentative D call TRBD1 (5 bases). The CDR3 spans 17 residues. V was shortened by 1 base and J by 0 bases, with 14 bases between the two germline ends. The germline CDR1 and CDR2 sequences are LGHNA and YSLEER.

The V gene is TRBV23-1, the J gene TRBJ2-3; 9 nucleotides match TRBD2. TRBV23-1 is an ORF, with its function uncertain. Unmatched junction bases numbered 12, after V lost 3 bases and J lost 2 bases. CDR3 length equals 18 residues. As DNA, the CDR3 is TGCGCCAGCAGTCAGTCCCTTATAGCGGGGGTTTCCACAGATACGCAGTATTTT. Protein: CASSQSLIAGVSTDTQYF.

The gene calls are TRBV7-6 and TRBJ2-7; D tentatively fits TRBD1 or TRBD2 (6 bases each). The ends were cut back, 1 base at V and 2 bases at J, with 9 bases in the middle. CDR3 length equals 14 residues. The germline CDR1 and CDR2 sequences are SGHVS and FNYEAQ. CDR3 region: CASSLEEGAYEQYF. Written as DNA, the CDR3 is TGTGCCAGCAGCTTAGAGGAGGGGGCCTACGAGCAGTACTTC.

This clonotype was seen more than once but under ten times. This chain joins TRBV7-2 and TRBJ1-6, with unresolved D. The CDR3 length is 16 residues. The germline CDR1 and CDR2 sequences are SGHTA and FQGNSA. Trimming pared 5 bases from V and 0 bases from J, leaving 11 bases between. The CDR3 DNA follows: TGTGCCAGCAGCGCTCTGGGGAGCTCCTATAATTCACCCCTCCACTTT. It is translated as CASSALGSSYNSPLHF. Variable domain in full (rest from reference TRBV7-2 and TRBJ1-6): GAGVSQSPSNKVTEKGKDVELRCDPISGHTALYWYRQSLGQGLEFLIYFQGNSAPDKSGLPSDRFSAERTGGSVSTLTIQRTQQEDSAVYLCASSALGSSYNSPLHFGNGTRLTVT.

This clonotype has only one observation. The chain has TRBV7-9 and TRBJ2-2; D possibly corresponds to TRBD2 (5 bases). Per germline, CDR1 SEHNR and CDR2 FQNEAQ (reference sequence). The CDR3 is made up of 17 amino acids. Trimming shortened V by 4 bases and J by 0 bases, and 15 bases separated the two germline ends. The CDR3 DNA is TGTGCCAGCAGCTCGCTGCCGGACTCCTCGAACACCGGGGAGCTGTTTTTT. It specifies CASSSLPDSSNTGELFF.

This clonotype turned up a few times. The rearrangement uses TRBV27 and TRBJ2-7, with TRBD1 matching 9 bases. This CDR3 is built from 15 residues. Looked up from germline, CDR1 is MNHEY and CDR2 is SMNVEV (reference sequence). V dropped 3 bases and J dropped 3; count of bases not matched to a gene: 6. The CDR3 region has the DNA TGTGCCAGCAGTTTGGGGGCGGGACAGGGCTACGAGCAGTACTTC. Its translation: CASSLGAGQGYEQYF.

V and J are TRBV7-8 and TRBJ2-1; perhaps TRBD1 as D (5 bases). Between the trimmed V and J ends, which lost 0 bases and 7 bases, there was a span of 10 bases. Germline CDR1 and CDR2: SGHVS and FQNEAQ. The CDR3 has 14 residues. CDR3 sequence (DNA): TGTGCCAGCAGCTTAGCGTATAGGGGAAATGAGCAGTTCTTC. It is translated as CASSLAYRGNEQFF.

This clonotype turned up a few times. The J gene is TRBJ2-7, the V gene TRBV5-1; tentatively, D is TRBD2 (6 bases). Germline lookup yields CDR1 SGHRS and CDR2 YFSETQ. V was cut by 0 bases and J by 4 bases, with 14 bases left in between. This CDR3 has 15 residues. The CDR3 region has the DNA TGCGCCAGCAGCTTGGTGGCAGGAGGAGGGTACGAGCAGTACTTC. Translating it yields CASSLVAGGGYEQYF.

This clonotype is medium-sized in the sample. The chain has TRBV5-6 and TRBJ1-4; 9 nucleotides line up with TRBD1. Germline CDR1 and CDR2: SGHDT and YYEEEE. There are 19 residues in the CDR3. Trimming took 1 base from V and 2 from J; bases not matched to a gene: 12. This CDR3 is CASSLQGQGLFGTNEKLFF. In DNA form, the CDR3 reads TGTGCCAGCAGCTTGCAAGGACAGGGGCTCTTCGGCACTAATGAAAAACTGTTTTTT.

The chain recombines TRBV5-1 with TRBJ2-1; 10 nucleotides agree with TRBD2. This CDR3 comprises 16 residues. Germline lookup yields CDR1 SGHRS and CDR2 YFSETQ. V lost 4 bases to trimming and J lost 8 bases; unmatched junction nucleotides: 12. CDR3 loop: CASSPRRSGGADEQFF. CDR3 bases: TGCGCCAGCAGCCCTCGCCGGAGCGGGGGGGCGGATGAGCAGTTCTTC.

This clonotype has more than one count but fewer than ten. The chain combines TRBV4-3 with TRBJ2-3; 10 bases align to TRBD2. The junction had 0 bases not matched to a gene; V was cut back by 8 bases and J by 1 base. CDR3 size: 13 residues. In germline, CDR1 is LGHNA, CDR2 YSLEER. CDR3 sequence: CASGTSGTDTQYF. For the CDR3, the DNA is TGCGCCAGCGGGACTAGCGGCACAGATACGCAGTATTTT.

The chain has TRBV11-2 and TRBJ2-1, with D possibly called TRBD1 or TRBD2 (5 bases each). V lost 4 bases to trimming and J lost 15 bases, with 13 bases between them. Germline assignment: CDR1 SGHAT and CDR2 FQNNGV. The CDR3 runs 11 residues. The chain's CDR3 is CASSSGTEMFF. CDR3 nucleotides: TGTGCCAGCAGCTCCGGGACCGAGATGTTCTTC.

CDR3: CASSQDRETMGFF. DNA of the CDR3: TGTGCCAGCAGCCAAGATCGAGAGACGATGGGTTTCTTT. The chain has TRBV3-1 and TRBJ1-1; D ambiguous. The germline V and J ends were trimmed by 0 bases and 13 bases, with 15 bases remaining between them. Germline V gene lookup returns CDR1 LGHDT and CDR2 YNNKEL (reference sequence). CDR3 length: 13 residues.

Here the CDR3 DNA reads TGCGCCAGCAGCCTGACAGGAGTGGCCTACGAGCAGTACGTC. Translated: CASSLTGVAYEQYV. This chain joins TRBV5-1 and TRBJ2-7; D is possibly TRBD1 (6 bases). This CDR3 is built from 14 residues. V shed 4 bases and J shed 2 bases, with 13 bases lying between them. CDR1 and CDR2 (germline): SGHRS, YFSETQ.

This clonotype showed up just a few times. This chain links TRBV24-1 with TRBJ2-2; no reliable D call. The V gene lost 0 bases and the J gene lost 6 bases, with 10 bases spanning the gap. Germline V lookup: CDR1 KGHDR, CDR2 SFDVKD. The CDR3 has 15 amino acids. This CDR3 reads CATSDLPAGSGELFF. The CDR3, as DNA: TGTGCCACCAGTGATTTGCCGGCTGGGTCCGGGGAGCTGTTTTTT.

This clonotype was counted a few times. The gene calls are TRBV4-3 and TRBJ2-5; D remains ambiguous. Trimming stripped 0 bases from V and 0 bases from J, with 8 bases between. The CDR3 has 15 residues. Germline values: CDR1 LGHNA, CDR2 YSLEER. The CDR3 nucleotides read TGCGCCAGCAGCCAAGATCGCCAGTACCAAGAGACCCAGTACTTC. This codes for CASSQDRQYQETQYF.

This chain uses TRBV7-9 with TRBJ2-1; 7 bases agree with TRBD2. The CDR3 extends over 16 amino acids. With 4 bases clipped from V and 0 bases from J, the junction kept 6 bases outside the gene matches. CDR1 SEHNR and CDR2 FQNEAQ come from the germline V gene (reference sequence). The CDR3 DNA follows: TGTGCCAGCAGCTCTCCGACTAGCCCCTCCTACAATGAGCAGTTCTTC. It specifies CASSSPTSPSYNEQFF.

This clonotype has just a few counts. The junction departs from the called germline gene at one end, perhaps through a read error. The V and J genes are TRBV29-1 and TRBJ2-1, with 9 bases aligning to TRBD2. The germline gives CDR1 SQVTM, CDR2 ANQGSEA. This CDR3 contains 13 residues. The CDR3 coding sequence is TGCAGCGGTGAAGCGGGGGGTGGGAATGAGCAGTTCTTC. This sequence encodes CSGEAGGGNEQFF.

This chain links TRBV5-8 with TRBJ2-5; TRBD1 agrees at 11 bases. The CDR3 contains 15 residues. V trimming: 4 bases; J trimming: 4 bases; junction bases outside the gene matches: 6. The germline V gene encodes CDR1 SGHTS and CDR2 YDEGEE. The CDR3 DNA follows: TGTGCCAGCAGCGTTGGACAGGGGGCGAGAGAGACCCAGTACTTC. As protein: CASSVGQGARETQYF.

This clonotype was found once. The chain uses TRBV13 and TRBJ1-2; a weak D match, TRBD1 (6 bases). Deletions cut 2 bases from V and 7 bases from J, with 17 bases between. The CDR3 length is 15 residues. CDR1 and CDR2 from the germline V gene are PRHDT and FYEKMQ (reference sequence). The CDR3 region has the DNA TGTGCCAGCAGCTTAACCCGACAGGCCGACCCTGGCTACACCTTC. It translates to CASSLTRQADPGYTF.

The chain employs TRBV11-2 and TRBJ2-1; 13 nucleotides line up with TRBD2. CDR1 SGHAT and CDR2 FQNNGV come from the germline V gene. V dropped 7 bases and J dropped 8; count of bases not matched to a gene: 8. This CDR3 is built from 15 residues. The CDR3 is CASTPSLAGGYEQFF. The CDR3 DNA reads TGTGCCAGCACCCCCTCACTAGCGGGGGGGTATGAGCAGTTCTTC.

This clonotype has a count of ten or more. V and J are TRBV9 and TRBJ1-5, with D perhaps TRBD1 (5 bases). Per the germline V gene, CDR1 is SGDLS and CDR2 is YYNGEE. Trimming shortened V by 3 bases and J by 6 bases, and 19 bases separated the two germline ends. There are 16 residues in the CDR3. CDR3 loop: CASSEPTGGTFQPQHF. For the CDR3, the DNA is TGTGCCAGCAGCGAACCCACGGGGGGGACTTTTCAGCCCCAGCATTTT.

This chain uses TRBV4-3 with TRBJ1-2; D is unclear. This CDR3 comprises 17 residues. Trimming removed 0 bases from V and 0 bases from J, with 14 bases in between. CDR1 and CDR2 from the germline V gene are LGHNA and YSLEER. The CDR3 DNA sequence: TGCGCCAGCAGCCAAGATCCCGCTGGGCTAGCTAACTATGGCTACACCTTC. Its translation is CASSQDPAGLANYGYTF.